What follows is one TCR beta chain and its context. Its antigen remains unknown. This record belongs to a study of early T cells in non-severe SARS-CoV-2 infection. General study findings and limits: CD4 and private specificities were missed by VDJdb matching, which favored anti-spike CD8 responses.

MiXCR, run by TCRdb on the 5' RACE reads, gives a single entry per CDR3 protein. The data show 50,000 or so distinct CDR3 sequences, about an eighth seen once. With 5 bases clipped from V and 4 bases from J, the junction kept 11 bases outside the gene matches. The CDR3 spans 17 residues. CDR1 and CDR2 from the germline V gene are SGHKS and YYEKEE (reference sequence). This receptor was identified in an adult who was a healthcare worker with PCR-confirmed SARS-CoV-2 infection or an uninfected control (not recorded which). The source material was whole blood. The rearrangement links TRBV5-5 to TRBJ2-3; TRBD2 matches 12 bases. CDR3 nucleotide sequence: TGTGCCAGCAGTCTGGGGCTAGCGGGGGGGCCATCAGATACGCAGTATTTT. Its translation: CASSLGLAGGPSDTQYF.